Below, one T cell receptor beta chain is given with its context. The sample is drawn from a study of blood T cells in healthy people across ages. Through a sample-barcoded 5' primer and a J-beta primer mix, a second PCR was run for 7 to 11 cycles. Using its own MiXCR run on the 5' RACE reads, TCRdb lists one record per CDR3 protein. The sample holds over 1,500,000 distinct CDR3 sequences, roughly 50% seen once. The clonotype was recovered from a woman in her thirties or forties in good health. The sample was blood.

CDR3 amino acids: CASSHPGTGDYEQYF. The CDR3 DNA is TGTGCCAGCAGCCACCCTGGGACAGGGGATTACGAGCAGTACTTC. The chain joins TRBV3-1 to TRBJ2-7; 10 nucleotides line up with TRBD1. Per the germline V gene, CDR1 is LGHDT and CDR2 is YNNKEL (reference sequence). The CDR3 length is 15 residues. The V gene end was trimmed by 3 bases and the J gene end by 4 bases; junction bases not matched to a gene: 6.